This TCR beta chain was recorded in a study of PD-1 blockade in mismatch repair-deficient tumors (dated by TCRdb to 2017 to 2019). For the wider study: Between September 2013 and 2016, the trial enrolled 86 consecutive patients with 12 types of mismatch repair-deficient cancer, all of whom had received prior treatment and were progressing. Tumor-associated T cell clones were tracked in the peripheral blood of patients responding to PD-1 blockade by deep sequencing of TCR CDR3 regions.

Library preparation employed the immunoSEQ multiplex PCR assay. TCRdb limited this immuneACCESS table to in-frame rearrangements with V and J called. A share of clones is missing; checked studies link under half to unresolved V genes, and the rest is unexplained. The table for this sample lists some 120,000 clones; about 88% of them were counted only once. The ten largest clones capture approximately 12% of the sample. Results and caveats for the whole study, not just this receptor: Clones residing in the tumor, which were often undetectable in blood before treatment, expanded quickly after pembrolizumab and then contracted, generally before radiologic responses.

For CDR1 and CDR2, the germline V gene (reference sequence) lists LNHDA and SQIVND. The CDR3 has 11 amino acids, counting the end cysteine and phenylalanine. The entry retains the CDR3 DNA only, 33 bases that are in frame from base 1. Deletion took 1 base off V and 8 bases off J, with a span of 3 bases between the germline ends. On this clone: This clone's antigen is unknown. Per-base qualities were not stored, and no clone one base away is much larger.

Mismatch repair deficiency in every enrolled patient was established by polymerase chain reaction or immunohistochemistry. TCR sequencing was carried out for three patients who responded to pembrolizumab therapy. The phase II trial prospectively evaluated PD-1 blockade with pembrolizumab in advanced mismatch repair-deficient cancers, independent of tissue of origin. Peripheral blood T cell samples were collected serially, before PD-1 blockade began and at several time points afterward. The timing of each blood sample was reported as weeks after the first dose of pembrolizumab. The sequence derives from an adult with mismatch repair-deficient cancer. Sample: peripheral blood, taken approximately 70 weeks after starting pembrolizumab. The chain is assembled from TRBV19 and TRBJ1-5, with the identity of the D gene unclear. This receptor has the CDR3 CASSIGEPQHF. The bases are TGTGCCAGTAGTATAGGAGAGCCCCAGCATTTT.